This is a list of T cell receptor beta chains from one sample in a study of T-cell reconstitution after alpha-beta-depleted transplantation in children. One entry per CDR3 protein results from TCRdb running MiXCR on the PCR reads. The table shows 250,000 to 350,000 distinct CDR3 sequences, with nearly 10% occurring only once. The sample in question was PBMCs from the stem cell graft donor, obtained from the stem cell graft. Every receptor here comes from a human donor who donated a stem cell graft to a child with SCID. Both conserved end residues are part of each CDR3. The D gene is left open where the match is weak. Not every row has a clone size; where given, it reads once, few, many or a size class.

j_call clone_size d_call cdr3_length v_call cdr3_aa cdr3_nt
TRBJ2-7 . TRBD1 14 TRBV7-9 CASSPGTVLSEQYF TGTGCCAGCAGCCCAGGGACAGTTCTTAGTGAGCAGTACTTC
TRBJ1-6 few . 16 TRBV25-1 CASRPRGSSYNSPLHF TGTGCCAGCAGGCCAAGGGGTAGCTCCTATAATTCACCCCTCCACTTT
TRBJ2-3 few TRBD2 16 TRBV12-3/TRBV12-4 CASRSTAGGGTDTQYF TGTGCCAGCAGGTCGACAGCGGGGGGCGGCACAGATACGCAGTATTTT
TRBJ1-4 . . 13 TRBV6-4 CASSASRGEKLFF TGTGCCAGCAGTGCCTCCCGAGGGGAAAAACTGTTTTTT
TRBJ2-5 few TRBD2 15 TRBV6-5 CASSYLAGKQETQYF TGTGCCAGCAGTTACCTAGCGGGGAAACAAGAGACCCAGTACTTC
TRBJ2-2 . TRBD2 13 TRBV5-6 CASRDGRPGELFF TGTGCCAGCAGGGACGGGAGGCCCGGGGAGCTGTTTTTT
TRBJ2-2 many . 15 TRBV7-9 CASSRIWDGSGELFF TGTGCAAGCAGCCGGATATGGGATGGTTCCGGGGAGCTGTTTTTT
TRBJ2-7 few . 16 TRBV7-8 CASSLAAGRSSYEQYF TGTGCCAGCAGCTTAGCGGCAGGGAGGAGCTCCTACGAGCAGTACTTC
TRBJ2-3 few TRBD2 13 TRBV7-2 CASSYLTSGTEYF TGTGCCAGCAGCTACCTAACTAGCGGGACTGAGTATTTT
TRBJ1-2 . . 13 TRBV20-1 CSAHQGFNYGYTF TGCAGTGCTCATCAGGGGTTTAACTATGGCTACACCTTC
TRBJ2-7 . TRBD2 16 TRBV6-1 CGSILAAGGGSYEQYF TGTGGCAGCATCCTAGCTGCGGGAGGGGGTAGCTACGAGCAGTACTTC
TRBJ2-7 . . 14 TRBV5-1 CASSFAGGTYEQYF TGCGCCAGCAGCTTTGCAGGGGGGACCTACGAGCAGTACTTC
TRBJ2-6 . . 15 TRBV7-9 CASSREHPGANVLTF TGTGCCAGCAGCCGAGAACATCCTGGGGCCAACGTCCTGACTTTC
TRBJ2-7 few . 15 TRBV7-9 CASSITGTNTYEQYF TGTGCCAGCAGCATAACCGGGACAAACACCTACGAGCAGTACTTC
TRBJ1-5 . TRBD1 14 TRBV5-1 CASKRDSEGQPQHF TGCGCCAGCAAGAGGGACAGTGAAGGACAGCCCCAGCATTTT
TRBJ2-3 few TRBD1 14 TRBV28 CASQTGPSTDTQYF TGTGCCAGCCAGACAGGGCCGAGCACAGATACGCAGTATTTT
TRBJ2-3 few . 13 TRBV12-3/TRBV12-4 CASGRANTDTQYF TGTGCCAGCGGGCGGGCAAACACAGATACGCAGTATTTT
TRBJ2-2 many TRBD2 16 TRBV9 CASSVVSGGDTGELFF TGTGCCAGCAGCGTAGTTAGCGGGGGTGACACCGGGGAGCTGTTTTTT
TRBJ2-3 few TRBD2 18 TRBV16 CASSQISLGLAFTDTQYF TGTGCCAGCAGCCAAATCTCCCTGGGACTAGCCTTCACAGATACGCAGTATTTT
TRBJ2-1 few . 13 TRBV9 CASSRGDYNEQFF TGTGCCAGCTCAAGGGGGGACTACAATGAGCAGTTCTTC
TRBJ2-5 few TRBD1 14 TRBV3-1 CASSQGQQKETQYF TGTGCCAGCAGCCAGGGACAGCAAAAAGAGACCCAGTACTTC
TRBJ2-2 few TRBD2 14 TRBV29-1 CSSRTSGNTGELFF TGCAGCTCCCGGACTAGCGGGAACACCGGGGAGCTGTTTTTT
TRBJ2-3 few TRBD1 17 TRBV11-2 CASSGTAGTGSADTQYF TGTGCCAGCAGCGGGACCGCCGGGACAGGGAGTGCAGATACGCAGTATTTT
TRBJ2-2 many . 15 TRBV12-3/TRBV12-4 CASSLAWPNTGELFF TGTGCCAGCAGTTTAGCCTGGCCGAACACCGGGGAGCTGTTTTTT
TRBJ2-2 . . 15 TRBV5-1 CASSYQTGHNGELFF TGCGCCAGCAGCTATCAGACAGGACATAACGGGGAGCTGTTTTTT
TRBJ1-2 many TRBD1 15 TRBV3-1 CASSQNRGGDYGYTF TGTGCCAGCAGCCAGAACAGGGGTGGGGACTATGGCTACACCTTC
TRBJ2-2 . . 13 TRBV5-1 CASSLREIGELFF TGCGCCAGCAGCTTAAGGGAAATCGGGGAGCTGTTTTTT
TRBJ2-3 many . 12 TRBV4-1 CASSQAGGTQYF TGCGCCAGCAGCCAAGCTGGTGGTACGCAGTATTTT
TRBJ2-7 . . 17 TRBV4-1 CASSQDPPGEKPYEQYF TGCGCCAGCAGCCAAGATCCCCCGGGAGAGAAACCCTACGAGCAGTACTTC
TRBJ2-2 . TRBD2 17 TRBV6-5 CASSYWPSGGKTGELFF TGTGCCAGCAGTTACTGGCCTAGCGGGGGGAAAACCGGGGAGCTGTTTTTT
TRBJ2-7 . . 14 TRBV7-2 CASSFGLAYYEQYF TGTGCCAGCAGCTTTGGGCTAGCGTACTACGAGCAGTACTTC
TRBJ2-5 few . 14 TRBV15 CATSDLGNQETQYF TGTGCCACCAGCGACCTTGGGAACCAAGAGACCCAGTACTTC
TRBJ2-2 many . 15 TRBV5-1 CASSSGRRNTGELFF TGCGCCAGCAGCTCGGGCAGGAGGAACACCGGGGAGCTGTTTTTT
TRBJ2-3 once . 19 TRBV16 CATTQQVSAGRGTTDTQYF TGTGCCACCACCCAGCAGGTCTCAGCGGGTCGAGGAACCACAGATACGCAGTATTTT
TRBJ2-1 few . 11 TRBV19 CASKEGYEQFF TGTGCCAGTAAGGAGGGGTATGAGCAGTTCTTC
TRBJ2-7 . . 11 TRBV6-6 CASSYSHEQYF TGTGCCAGCAGTTACTCCCACGAGCAGTACTTC
TRBJ2-5 few . 14 TRBV7-2 CASSQTVVGETQYF TGTGCCAGCAGCCAGACAGTAGTCGGGGAGACCCAGTACTTC
TRBJ1-2 few . 13 TRBV15 CATSSQGNYGYTF TGTGCCACCAGCAGTCAAGGGAACTATGGCTACACCTTC
TRBJ1-1 . . 14 TRBV25-1 CASSDHMGLTEAFF TGTGCCAGCAGTGACCATATGGGTCTCACTGAAGCTTTCTTT
TRBJ1-6 many . 12 TRBV12-3/TRBV12-4 CASSKAVSPLHF TGTGCCAGCTCAAAGGCAGTATCACCCCTCCACTTT
TRBJ1-3 few . 15 TRBV12-3/TRBV12-4 CASSLGAGAGNTIYF TGTGCCAGCAGTCTAGGGGCAGGCGCTGGAAACACCATATATTTT
TRBJ1-1 many . 13 TRBV12-3/TRBV12-4 CASSPRRDTEAFF TGTGCCAGCAGCCCCCGCAGGGACACTGAAGCTTTCTTT
TRBJ1-1 few . 11 TRBV2 CASGTYTEAFF TGTGCCAGTGGGACGTACACTGAAGCTTTCTTT
TRBJ2-7 . . 12 TRBV3-1 CASSQAVYEQYF TGTGCCAGCAGCCAGGCGGTCTACGAGCAGTACTTC
TRBJ1-5 . TRBD1 14 TRBV2 CATGYGTDNQPQHF TGTGCCACAGGGTACGGGACAGATAATCAGCCCCAGCATTTT
TRBJ2-4 . . 14 TRBV5-6 CASRFSSFKNIQYF TGTGCCAGCAGGTTTTCTAGCTTCAAAAACATTCAGTACTTC
TRBJ1-6 few TRBD1 14 TRBV11-2 CASSFARTGSPLHF TGTGCCAGCAGCTTTGCCAGGACAGGGTCACCCCTCCACTTT
TRBJ2-7 few . 13 TRBV7-9 CASAGEGAYEQYF TGTGCCAGCGCTGGGGAGGGGGCCTACGAGCAGTACTTC
TRBJ2-7 . TRBD1 13 TRBV2 CASKGTDTYEQYF TGTGCCAGCAAGGGGACAGACACCTACGAGCAGTACTTC